What follows are 25 T cell receptor beta chains derived from one specimen sequenced in a study of cytotoxic CD8 clonotypes in ibrutinib-treated CLL. Repertoires were generated with immunoSEQ multiplex PCR, while TCRdb's copy carries only in-frame clones and drops some. The sample lists around 150,000 clones, around 80% occurring once. Material: PBMCs, obtained after 36 months of ibrutinib treatment. The receptors shown here come from a human donor with chronic lymphocytic leukemia.

CDR3 amino acids: CAGTGGETQYF. The CDR3 DNA sequence: TGTGCCGGGACAGGAGGGGAGACCCAGTACTTC. The genes are TRBV2 and TRBJ2-5, with 8 bases fitting TRBD1. Germline V gene lookup returns CDR1 SNHLY and CDR2 FYNNEI. V lost 11 bases, J lost 5 bases, and 4 bases stayed unmatched. The CDR3 covers 11 residues.

The chain joins TRBV7-9 to TRBJ1-1; perhaps TRBD1 as D (5 bases). V dropped 1 base and J dropped 8 bases, with 11 bases sitting between them. Per the germline V gene, CDR1 is SEHNR and CDR2 is FQNEAQ (reference sequence). The CDR3 extends over 13 amino acids. The DNA of the CDR3 is TGTGCCAGCAGCTTAGAGGCGACAGCGGAAGCTTTCTTT. This sequence encodes CASSLEATAEAFF. Drawing the rest from reference TRBV7-9 and TRBJ1-1, the complete variable domain is DTGVSQNPRHKITKRGQNVTFRCDPISEHNRLYWYRQTLGQGPEFLTYFQNEAQLEKSRLLSDRFSAERPKGSFSTLEIQRTEQGDSAMYLCASSLEATAEAFFGQGTRLTVV.

The chain recombines TRBV19 with TRBJ2-2; 7 nucleotides agree with TRBD2. This CDR3 comprises 12 residues. Germline assignment: CDR1 LNHDA and CDR2 SQIVND (reference sequence). With 8 bases clipped from V and 9 bases from J, the junction kept 6 bases outside the gene matches. The CDR3 is CASLSGTWELFF. CDR3 DNA: TGTGCCAGTCTCAGCGGGACCTGGGAGCTGTTTTTT. Drawing the rest from reference TRBV19 and TRBJ2-2, the complete variable domain is DGGITQSPKYLFRKEGQNVTLSCEQNLNHDAMYWYRQDPGQGLRLIYYSQIVNDFQKGDIAEGYSVSREKKESFPLTVTSAQKNPTAFYLCASLSGTWELFFGEGSRLTVL.

The chain has TRBV27 and TRBJ1-1, with 9 bases identical to TRBD1. Germline-derived CDR1 and CDR2 are MNHEY and SMNVEV (reference sequence). V trimming: 5 bases; J trimming: 6 bases; junction bases outside the gene matches: 4. The CDR3 length is 13 residues. The CDR3 loop reads CASSLDRGAEAFF. The DNA for the CDR3 is TGTGCCAGCAGTCTCGACAGGGGGGCTGAAGCTTTCTTT.

The sample holds many counts of this clone. The chain couples TRBV30 to TRBJ1-3; D is unresolved. The V end lost 2 bases, the J end lost 2 bases, and 10 bases lay between the germline ends. Germline loops: CDR1 GTSNPN, CDR2 SVGIG (reference sequence). This CDR3 is built from 14 residues. The CDR3 DNA follows: TGTGCCTGGAGTCCGGGGAGTGCTGGAAACACCATATATTTT. Amino acid sequence: CAWSPGSAGNTIYF.

This clone was seen only a few times. The chain joins TRBV28 to TRBJ2-1; D call uncertain. This CDR3 has 17 amino acids. V lost 7 bases and J lost 0, with 19 bases in between. Germline V CDR1 and CDR2: MDHEN, SYDVKM. The CDR3 nucleotides read TGTGCCAGCACGTCGGGTGGCCGGCCGAGCTCCTACAATGAGCAGTTCTTC. Protein sequence: CASTSGGRPSSYNEQFF.

The chain joins TRBV2 to TRBJ2-6; 8 positions agree with TRBD1. V dropped 5 bases and J dropped 1; count of bases not matched to a gene: 4. CDR1 and CDR2 from the germline V gene are SNHLY and FYNNEI. This CDR3 is built from 16 residues. CDR3 coding DNA: TGTGCCAGCAGTCGGACAGGGAGATCTGGGGCCAACGTCCTGACTTTC. Translation gives CASSRTGRSGANVLTF.

CDR3 bases: TGTGCCAGCTCAAGGACAGGGACTTTAGTGGCCTATGGCTACACCTTC. It yields the protein CASSRTGTLVAYGYTF. The V gene is TRBV18, the J gene TRBJ1-2; TRBD1 agrees at 8 bases. The CDR3 spans 16 residues. V was clipped by 5 bases and J by 4 bases; unmatched bases: 12. Looked up from germline, CDR1 is KGHSH and CDR2 is LQKENI.

The V call is TRBV19, the J call TRBJ2-3, with 13 nucleotides matching TRBD2. V lost 9 bases to trimming and J lost 1 base; unmatched junction nucleotides: 19. Per germline, CDR1 LNHDA and CDR2 SQIVND (reference sequence). The CDR3 sequence is 20 residues long. The CDR3 region is CASHAEGWTSGSSGTDTQYF. CDR3 in DNA: TGTGCCAGCCACGCCGAAGGATGGACTAGCGGGAGTTCTGGCACAGATACGCAGTATTTT.

The chain combines TRBV14 with TRBJ2-7, with D unresolved. Trimming removed 1 base from V and 0 bases from J, with 7 bases in between. CDR1 SGHDN and CDR2 FVKESK come from the germline V gene. The CDR3 runs 14 residues. The CDR3 DNA is TGTGCCAGCAGCCAAGTGGCCCCCTCCTACGAGCAGTACTTC. Translating gives CASSQVAPSYEQYF.

This rearrangement joins TRBV7-3 to TRBJ2-7, with 10 bases aligning to TRBD2. The CDR3 is made up of 16 amino acids. Germline lookup yields CDR1 SGHTA and CDR2 FQGTGA. V shed 4 bases, J shed 4 bases, and the junction held 10 bases outside the gene matches. CDR3 DNA: TGTGCCAGCAGCTCTATCGGGACTAGCGAGGGTTACGAGCAGTACTTC. Translated: CASSSIGTSEGYEQYF.

The chain is built from TRBV6-6 and TRBJ2-4, with D possibly being TRBD2 (6 bases). V was cut by 5 bases and J by 1 base, with 15 bases left in between. Germline V gene data show CDR1 as MNHNY and CDR2 as SVGAGI (reference sequence). This CDR3 is 16 amino acids long. CDR3 bases: TGTGCCAGCAGTCCCGGGGGAAGAGGGGCCAAAAACATTCAGTACTTC. Amino acid sequence: CASSPGGRGAKNIQYF.

The chain couples TRBV5-1 to TRBJ2-2; D may be TRBD1 or TRBD2 (5 bases each). From germline, CDR1 is SGHRS and CDR2 YFSETQ. CDR3 length: 14 residues. V was clipped by 7 bases and J by 2 bases, with 12 bases between them. The CDR3 DNA reads as TGCGCCAGCGGGGGAAGGGCAAACACCGGGGAGCTGTTTTTT. Residues: CASGGRANTGELFF.

V usage is TRBV2 and J usage is TRBJ1-2; unclear D gene. With 1 base removed from V and 5 bases from J, the gap between germline ends came to 8 bases. The CDR3 length is 13 residues. Germline CDR1 is SNHLY and CDR2 is FYNNEI. CDR3: CASSEGVTYGYTF. As DNA, the CDR3 is TGTGCCAGCAGTGAAGGGGTGACATATGGCTACACCTTC.

The chain couples TRBV2 to TRBJ1-2; unclear D gene. This CDR3 region has 14 residues. Trimming removed 8 bases at V and 0 bases at J, with 13 bases between. CDR1 and CDR2 from the germline V gene are SNHLY and FYNNEI. This CDR3 is CASRPRVANYGYTF. The CDR3 DNA follows: TGTGCCAGCCGACCCCGGGTCGCTAACTATGGCTACACCTTC.

The chain has TRBV6-5 and TRBJ2-5; TRBD2 might be the D (7 bases). CDR3 length equals 15 residues. CDR1 is MNHEY, CDR2 SVGAGI, per germline. V was cut by 4 bases and J by 5 bases, with 17 bases left in between. Written as DNA, the CDR3 is TGTGCCAGCAGTTTTGAGGGGGGGGCAGGTGAGACCCAGTACTTC. Translation: CASSFEGGAGETQYF.

The chain employs TRBV6-5 and TRBJ1-4; D is ambiguous. Germline V lookup: CDR1 MNHEY, CDR2 SVGAGI. The CDR3 spans 15 residues. Trimming left V 6 bases short and J 2 bases short, with 13 bases between. The DNA for the CDR3 is TGTGCCAGCAGGTCCCTGGGGTTCACTAATGAAAAACTGTTTTTT. Translated, it gives CASRSLGFTNEKLFF.

The chain combines TRBV5-6 with TRBJ1-2; no firm D call. With 2 bases removed from V and 4 bases from J, the gap between germline ends came to 12 bases. The CDR3 is made up of 14 amino acids. CDR1 is SGHDT and CDR2 is YYEEEE in the germline V gene. In nucleotides, the CDR3 is TGTGCCAGCAGCTTTGGCAGAACCTTCTATGGCTACACCTTC. Translated, it gives CASSFGRTFYGYTF.

V and J are TRBV30 and TRBJ2-1; 7 nucleotides match TRBD2. Germline V gene lookup returns CDR1 GTSNPN and CDR2 SVGIG (reference sequence). The CDR3 consists of 15 residues. The V and J ends lost 3 bases and 3 bases, in that order; junction bases with no gene match: 8. CDR3 in DNA: TGTGCCTGGAGCCCCTGGGGGGGTGGCTACAATGAGCAGTTCTTC. Translation gives CAWSPWGGGYNEQFF.

This clone was recorded many times. This sequence joins TRBV28 and TRBJ2-7; possible D gene TRBD2, 6 bases. Trimming removed 7 bases from V and 3 bases from J, with 19 bases in between. Germline loops: CDR1 MDHEN, CDR2 SYDVKM. The CDR3 is 15 amino acids. Here the CDR3 DNA reads TGTGCCAGCAACCCGGAGGCGGGGCAGCACTACGAGCAGTACTTC. Amino acid sequence: CASNPEAGQHYEQYF.

This chain uses TRBV29-1 with TRBJ1-2; TRBD1 matches at 7 bases. The CDR3 has 12 residues. Germline values: CDR1 SQVTM, CDR2 ANQGSEA. V dropped 8 bases and J dropped 10; count of bases not matched to a gene: 13. The CDR3 DNA is TGCAGCTACTTACTATGGACAGGCGCCTACACCTTC. Protein product: CSYLLWTGAYTF.

V usage is TRBV6-5 and J usage is TRBJ2-7; the D gene is possibly TRBD1 (5 bases). The CDR3 totals 13 residues. Germline assignment: CDR1 MNHEY and CDR2 SVGAGI. The ends were cut back, 7 bases at V and 2 bases at J, with 12 bases in the middle. The CDR3 here is CASTQGRTYEQYF. The CDR3 DNA follows: TGTGCCAGCACCCAGGGTCGCACCTACGAGCAGTACTTC.

CDR3 nucleotide sequence: TGTGCCAGCTCACAGGGAAGGCGCCACGAGCAGTACTTC. The encoded protein is CASSQGRRHEQYF. This chain connects TRBV18 to TRBJ2-7; unclear D gene. This CDR3 has 13 amino acids. Germline values: CDR1 KGHSH, CDR2 LQKENI. V lost 4 bases and J lost 5, with 12 bases in between.

The V gene is TRBV27, the J gene TRBJ1-2, with D maybe TRBD1 (5 bases). Looked up from germline, CDR1 is MNHEY and CDR2 is SMNVEV (reference sequence). The CDR3 has 15 amino acids. Deletions cut 6 bases from V and 0 bases from J, with 14 bases between. CDR3 in DNA: TGTGCCAGCAGGCCGGGACTGGGAGCTAACTATGGCTACACCTTC. Protein: CASRPGLGANYGYTF.

The rearrangement links TRBV9 to TRBJ2-7, with D tentatively TRBD1 (6 bases). V lost 0 bases and J lost 2, with 12 bases in between. The CDR3 loop spans 15 amino acids. The V gene's germline CDR1 is SGDLS and CDR2 YYNGEE. The CDR3 nucleotides are TGTGCCAGCAGCGTAGAGGCAGGGGATACCTACGAGCAGTACTTC. Encoded protein: CASSVEAGDTYEQYF.